A single sample is the source of the 20 T cell receptor delta chains below, sequenced in a study of gamma-delta T cells after stem cell transplantation. TCRdb re-called the RT-PCR reads via CATT. This table has 2,500 to 3,000 delta-chain clones, roughly 3.5% appearing once. The specimen was gamma-delta T cells. These receptors were collected from a human donor. It is not recorded whose cells these are; they may come from a transplant donor.

This clone is deemed large. The chain employs TRDV2 and TRDJ1; D is undetermined. Germline CDR1 reads GEAIGNYY; CDR2 reads EKD. CDR3 length: 14 residues. V was clipped by 2 bases and J by 3 bases, with 12 bases between them. The CDR3 DNA sequence: TGTGCCTGTGACATATTGACCGATTCCGATAAACTCATCTTT. This translates into CACDILTDSDKLIF.

In regard to this clone: This may be a read error: a much more frequent sequence differs by one nucleotide. The rearrangement links TRDV2 to TRDJ1; 9 bases fit TRDD2. The junction had 25 bases not matched to a gene; V was cut back by 0 bases and J by 0 bases. The CDR3 has 23 amino acids. Germline V gene sequence: CDR1 GEAIGNYY, CDR2 EKD. The CDR3 loop reads CACDTVVRPSYVERVMYTDKLIF. The CDR3 DNA reads TGTGCCTGTGACACCGTAGTAAGGCCTTCCTACGTGGAGAGGGTTATGTACACCGATAAACTCATCTTT.

This clone has more than one count but fewer than ten. This may be a read error, as it is one base from a much larger clone. In the same sample, other DNA sequences code for this CDR3. The chain is built from TRDV2 and TRDJ1; TRDD3 aligns across 12 bases. The CDR3 is made up of 18 amino acids. The germline gives CDR1 GEAIGNYY, CDR2 EKD. In DNA, the CDR3 is TGTGCTTGTGACACTTTACTGGGGGATACTAAGGGCACCGATAAACTCATCTTT. Translated: CACDTLLGDTKGTDKLIF.

This clone was seen only a few times. Since a much larger clone is just one base distant, this may be a read error. The sample contains more than one DNA sequence encoding this CDR3. The CDR3 DNA reads TGTGCCTGTCGGGGGATATCTACCGATAAACTCATCTTT. It translates to CACRGISTDKLIF. The gene calls are TRDV2 and TRDJ1; 8 bases are a match to TRDD3. The V segment lost 6 bases and the J segment 2 bases; nucleotides outside the gene matches: 4. The length of the CDR3 is 13 residues. Germline loops: CDR1 GEAIGNYY, CDR2 EKD.

This clone showed up just a few times. TCRdb lists the protein of a much larger clone for this DNA, which differs at residue 10, so this is likely a read error; the protein given here is translated from the DNA itself. This sequence joins TRDV2 and TRDJ1, with D uncertain. Germline lookup yields CDR1 GEAIGNYY and CDR2 EKD. There are 19 residues in the CDR3. Trimming left V 0 bases short and J 0 bases short, with 22 bases between. Written as DNA, the CDR3 is TGTGCCTGTGACACCGTAGGGCCAGTTGTGGACCTGTACACCGATAAACTCATCTTT. This gives the protein CACDTVGPVVDLYTDKLIF.

This clone counts as large. At the DNA level, this CDR3 is encoded by other sequences in the same sample as well. This chain uses TRDV2 with TRDJ2; 13 nucleotides line up with TRDD3. The CDR3 is 20 amino acids. The germline gives CDR1 GEAIGNYY, CDR2 EKD. Trimming at V came to 3 bases and at J to 3 bases, leaving 15 bases not matched to a gene. CDR3 protein: CACDAILGDTRVRVTAQLFF. Here the CDR3 DNA reads TGTGCCTGTGACGCCATACTGGGGGATACGAGGGTACGGGTGACAGCACAACTCTTCTTT.

This clone was counted only a few times. TCRdb shows a much larger clone's protein in place of this DNA's translation, and the two differ at residue 11, likely through a read error; the protein shown is translated from the DNA. The rearrangement links TRDV2 to TRDJ1; tentatively, D is TRDD3 (6 bases). CDR1 is GEAIGNYY and CDR2 is EKD in the germline V gene. This CDR3 is 15 amino acids long. The germline V and J ends were trimmed by 0 bases and 7 bases, with 17 bases remaining between them. CDR3 residues: CACDTVGAGNGKLIF. The CDR3 DNA reads as TGTGCCTGTGACACCGTGGGGGCCGGGAACGGTAAACTCATCTTT.

There are a few counts of this clone. One base separates it from a far larger clone, so it is likely a read error. J is TRDJ1 and V is TRDV2; TRDD3 matches at 9 bases. The germline V gene has CDR1 GEAIGNYY and CDR2 EKD. This CDR3 is built from 17 residues. J was trimmed by 0 bases and V by 8 bases; bases with no gene match: 15. The CDR3 sequence is CAYERLLGDRYTDKLIF. CDR3 coding DNA: TGTGCCTATGAAAGATTACTGGGGGACCGGTACACCGATAAACTCATCTTT.

On this clone: A read error may be the cause here, since a much bigger clone is one base away. Other DNA sequences in this specimen translate into the identical CDR3. The chain is built from TRDV2 and TRDJ1, with TRDD3 matching 11 bases. The CDR3 is made up of 17 amino acids. Germline CDR1 reads GEAIGNYY; CDR2 reads EKD. DNA of the CDR3: TGTGCCTGCGACACGCTAAATGGGGGATACGCAAACGATAAACTCATCTTT. As protein: CACDTLNGGYANDKLIF.

This clone was seen only a few times. A read error likely explains why the TCRdb protein, taken from a much larger clone, differs from this DNA's translation at residue 8; the protein shown is translated from the DNA. The rearrangement joins TRDV2 to TRDJ1, with D maybe TRDD3 (5 bases). CDR3 length: 16 amino acids. The V and J ends lost 0 bases and 1 base respectively, with 14 bases between them. CDR1 is GEAIGNYY, CDR2 EKD, per germline. CDR3 coding DNA: TGTGCCTGTGACACCGTGGGGTCGCCGGTCACCGATAAACTCATCTTT. The encoded protein is CACDTVGSPVTDKLIF.

This clone was counted a few times. The V call is TRDV2, the J call TRDJ1, with 10 bases that match TRDD3. This CDR3 contains 17 residues. V shed 5 bases, J shed 1 base, and the junction held 12 bases outside the gene matches. CDR1 is GEAIGNYY and CDR2 is EKD in the germline V gene. This chain's CDR3 is CACAPLGDTVFTDKLIF. The CDR3 bases are TGTGCCTGTGCCCCGTTGGGGGATACTGTCTTCACCGATAAACTCATCTTT.

A few counts support this clone. Given a far larger clone just one base away, this is likely a sequencing read error. Distinct nucleotide sequences in the sample also encode this CDR3. The genes are TRDV2 and TRDJ1; 8 bases match TRDD3. The CDR3 contains 21 residues. The germline V gene encodes CDR1 GEAIGNYY and CDR2 EKD. This CDR3 is CACDTVRNLGEAGEHNDKLIF. The DNA for the CDR3 is TGTGCCTGCGACACCGTACGTAACCTGGGGGAAGCTGGGGAACACAACGATAAACTCATCTTT.

For this clone: With only one base between it and a far larger clone, this is likely a read error. Other DNA sequences in this specimen translate into the identical CDR3. Here the CDR3 reads CACDTLGDSYTDKLIF. The CDR3 DNA reads as TGTGCCTGTGACACACTTGGAGATAGTTACACCGATAAACTCATCTTT. This chain connects TRDV2 to TRDJ1; D perhaps matches TRDD1 (5 bases). V lost 1 base and J lost 0, with 14 bases in between. The CDR3 has 16 residues. Germline V gene lookup returns CDR1 GEAIGNYY and CDR2 EKD.

This clone was recorded a few times. This sequence joins TRDV2 and TRDJ1, with 12 bases that match TRDD3. The CDR3 covers 16 residues. V trimming: 2 bases; J trimming: 4 bases; junction bases outside the gene matches: 7. Per germline, CDR1 GEAIGNYY and CDR2 EKD. The CDR3 is CACDRVLGDTGDKLIF. The CDR3 bases are TGTGCCTGTGACAGAGTACTGGGGGATACCGGCGATAAACTCATCTTT.

This clone was seen a few times. The likely explanation is a read error, given a far larger clone one base away. The sample holds other DNA sequences that translate to the same CDR3. The chain combines TRDV2 with TRDJ1; the match to TRDD3 covers 10 bases. The CDR3 length is 19 residues. V was clipped by 3 bases and J by 5 bases; unmatched bases: 20. The V gene's germline CDR1 is GEAIGNYY and CDR2 EKD. This chain's CDR3 is CACDFLNKGDTPGTDKLIF. CDR3 coding DNA: TGTGCCTGTGACTTCCTCAATAAGGGGGATACGCCGGGGACTGATAAACTCATCTTT.

This clone has just a few counts. This DNA translates differently at residue 3 from the TCRdb protein, which is that of a much larger clone; a read error is likely, and the protein shown is the DNA's own translation. This specimen includes other DNA sequences encoding the same CDR3. V usage is TRDV2 and J usage is TRDJ1; 9 bases are shared with TRDD3. Germline V CDR1 and CDR2: GEAIGNYY, EKD. CDR3 length equals 16 residues. CDR3 DNA: TGTGCCCGTGACACTCTACTGGGGGAAAAAACCGATAAACTCATCTTT. This encodes CARDTLLGEKTDKLIF.

This clone is medium-sized. This CDR3 is also generated by other DNA sequences in the sample. The chain is built from TRDV2 and TRDJ1; D not certain. Germline lookup yields CDR1 GEAIGNYY and CDR2 EKD. The CDR3 length is 16 residues. Deletions cut 2 bases from V and 0 bases from J, with 15 bases between. The CDR3 nucleotides are TGTGCCTGTGACAACGTCGGAACTGCTTACACCGATAAACTCATCTTT. Translation gives CACDNVGTAYTDKLIF.

Notes on this clone: TCRdb shows a much larger clone's protein in place of this DNA's translation, and the two differ at residue 8, likely through a read error; the protein shown is translated from the DNA. The CDR3 DNA is TGTGCCTGTGACACCGCCGGGGCGAGCTCCTGGGACACCCGACAGATGTTTTTC. Translation gives CACDTAGASSWDTRQMFF. The J gene is TRDJ3, the V gene TRDV2; no clear D. Trimming shortened V by 0 bases and J by 0 bases, and 11 bases separated the two germline ends. Germline values: CDR1 GEAIGNYY, CDR2 EKD. The CDR3 extends over 18 amino acids.

This clone appeared a few times. The protein recorded in TCRdb matches a much larger clone and deviates from this DNA's translation at residue 9, suggesting a read error; the protein here is obtained by translating the DNA. The chain is built from TRDV2 and TRDJ1, with TRDD3 as a possible D gene (6 bases). The germline V gene has CDR1 GEAIGNYY and CDR2 EKD. V lost 3 bases, J lost 0 bases, and 25 bases lay in between. The CDR3 runs 19 residues. CDR3 sequence: CACDGIWGVRFPDTDKLIF. The CDR3, as DNA: TGTGCCTGTGACGGAATATGGGGGGTACGTTTTCCCGACACCGATAAACTCATCTTT.

A few counts support this clone. A clone one base away is much larger, so this may be a read error. J is TRDJ1 and V is TRDV2; 8 nucleotides align to TRDD3. Germline V CDR1 and CDR2: GEAIGNYY, EKD. The CDR3 contains 17 residues. The CDR3 is CACGTVSGGSSADKLIF. CDR3 nucleotides: TGTGCCTGTGGCACCGTTAGTGGGGGATCCTCGGCCGATAAACTCATCTTT.